Listed below are T cell receptor beta chains from one sample, sequenced in a study of early T cells in non-severe SARS-CoV-2 infection. Each CDR3 protein gets one entry after TCRdb re-called the 5' RACE reads with MiXCR. The sample contains about 26,000 distinct CDR3 sequences, just over 4% of which appear only once. Sequences were obtained from whole blood. The origin of the receptors is an adult who was a healthcare worker with PCR-confirmed SARS-CoV-2 infection or an uninfected control (not recorded which). CDR3s include the opening cysteine and the closing phenylalanine or tryptophan. Fields, in order: D gene, V gene, J gene, CDR3 length, clone size, CDR3 protein, CDR3 DNA. D genes are given only for firm matches. A row's size may be missing; if present it is once, few, many or a size class.

TRBD2	TRBV7-2	TRBJ2-1	16	many	CASSLGGPGGANEQFF	TGTGCCAGCAGCTTAGGTGGCCCGGGGGGTGCCAATGAGCAGTTCTTC
TRBD2	TRBV19	TRBJ2-1	12	many	CASSWPSGEQFF	TGTGCCAGTAGTTGGCCTAGCGGAGAGCAGTTCTTC
TRBD2	TRBV10-3	TRBJ2-1	14	few	CAISPGLAGGLQFF	TGTGCCATATCCCCGGGACTAGCGGGAGGGCTGCAGTTCTTC
TRBD1	TRBV5-1	TRBJ1-2	15	NA	CASSSGQEGAYGYTF	TGCGCCAGCAGCTCCGGACAGGAGGGCGCCTATGGCTACACCTTC
NA	TRBV5-6	TRBJ1-6	15	many	CASSLVTQDNSPLHF	TGTGCCAGCAGCTTGGTAACACAGGATAATTCACCCCTCCACTTT
NA	TRBV24-1	TRBJ2-3	13	many	CATSDIARDTQYF	TGTGCCACCAGTGATATCGCCCGGGATACGCAGTATTTT
TRBD1	TRBV18	TRBJ1-2	16	many	CASSVPGERTGYGYTF	TGTGCCAGCTCAGTACCAGGGGAGAGGACAGGCTATGGCTACACCTTC
NA	TRBV6-5	TRBJ2-1	11	medium-sized	CASWSGNEQFF	TGTGCCAGCTGGAGCGGGAATGAGCAGTTCTTC
TRBD1	TRBV7-9	TRBJ2-2	15	many	CASRSGTEDTGELFF	TGTGCCAGCAGATCCGGGACAGAGGACACCGGGGAGCTGTTTTTT
NA	TRBV7-9	TRBJ1-1	11	many	CASSLNDEAFF	TGTGCCAGCAGCTTAAATGATGAAGCTTTCTTT
TRBD1	TRBV3-1	TRBJ1-6	15	few	CASSRGGQTNSPLHF	TGTGCCAGCAGCCGCGGGGGACAGACTAATTCACCCCTCCACTTT
NA	TRBV7-2	TRBJ2-7	14	many	CASSEQGSSYEQYF	TGTGCCAGCAGCGAACAGGGTAGCTCCTACGAGCAGTACTTC
TRBD2	TRBV12-3/TRBV12-4	TRBJ2-1	13	many	CASSFRLAVEQFF	TGTGCCAGCAGTTTTAGACTAGCGGTTGAGCAGTTCTTC
TRBD2	TRBV3-1	TRBJ2-3	17	many	CASSQPRTSGSTDTQYF	TGTGCCAGCAGCCAACCTCGGACTAGCGGAAGCACAGATACGCAGTATTTT
TRBD1	TRBV6-6	TRBJ1-1	13	many	CASCPGGLTEAFF	TGTGCCAGCTGCCCAGGGGGTCTCACTGAAGCTTTCTTT